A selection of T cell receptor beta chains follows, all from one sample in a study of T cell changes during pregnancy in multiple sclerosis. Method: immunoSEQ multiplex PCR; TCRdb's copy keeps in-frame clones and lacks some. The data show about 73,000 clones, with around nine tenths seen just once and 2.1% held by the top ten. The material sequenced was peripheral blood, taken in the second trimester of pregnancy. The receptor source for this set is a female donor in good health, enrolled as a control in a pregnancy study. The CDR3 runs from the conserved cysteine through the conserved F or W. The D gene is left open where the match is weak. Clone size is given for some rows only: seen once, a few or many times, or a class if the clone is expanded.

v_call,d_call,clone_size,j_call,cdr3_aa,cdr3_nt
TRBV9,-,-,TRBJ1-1,CASSGGGLNTEAFF,TGTGCCAGCAGCGGGGGGGGACTGAACACTGAAGCTTTCTTT
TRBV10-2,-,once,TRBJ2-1,CASSEDSAYNEQFF,TGCGCCAGCAGTGAGGACTCAGCCTACAATGAGCAGTTCTTC
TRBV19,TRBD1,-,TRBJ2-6,CASSKTGVGANVLTF,TGTGCCAGTAGTAAGACAGGGGTCGGGGCCAACGTCCTGACTTTC
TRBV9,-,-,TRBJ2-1,CASSAIDRAGEQFF,TGTGCCAGCAGCGCGATCGACAGGGCGGGGGAGCAGTTCTTC
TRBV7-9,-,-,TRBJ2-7,CASSLPGDEQYF,TGTGCCAGCAGCTTGCCGGGAGACGAGCAGTACTTC
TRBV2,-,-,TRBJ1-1,CASSRNTEAFF,TGTGCCAGCAGCCGGAACACTGAAGCTTTCTTT
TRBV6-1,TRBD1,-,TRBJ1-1,CASSEPGQGAVVAFF,TGTGCCAGCAGTGAGCCGGGGCAGGGGGCTGTTGTAGCTTTCTTT
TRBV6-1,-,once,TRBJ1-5,CASSEPVQPQHF,TGTGCCAGCAGTGAACCCGTCCAGCCCCAGCATTTT
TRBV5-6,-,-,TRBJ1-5,CASSSVAERNQPQHF,TGTGCCAGCAGCTCGGTCGCGGAGCGCAATCAGCCCCAGCATTTT
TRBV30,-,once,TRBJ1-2,CASGYGYGYTF,TGTGCCTCAGGGTATGGGTATGGCTACACCTTC
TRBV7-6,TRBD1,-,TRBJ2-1,CASSPRTGGEQFF,TGTGCCAGCAGCCCCAGGACAGGAGGAGAGCAGTTCTTC
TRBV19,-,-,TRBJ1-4,CASSPSPGGLEGKLFF,TGTGCCAGTAGTCCGAGCCCGGGGGGCCTCGAAGGGAAACTGTTTTTT
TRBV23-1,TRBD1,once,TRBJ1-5,CASSQRGDSRSQPQHF,TGCGCCAGCAGTCAAAGGGGGGACAGTCGCAGTCAGCCCCAGCATTTT
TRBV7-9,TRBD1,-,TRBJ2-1,CASSFRGTENYNEQFF,TGTGCCAGCAGCTTTAGAGGGACAGAGAACTACAATGAGCAGTTCTTC
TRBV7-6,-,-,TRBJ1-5,CASSPISRAGRQPQHF,TGTGCCAGCAGCCCCATTTCGCGGGCAGGTCGCCAGCCCCAGCATTTT
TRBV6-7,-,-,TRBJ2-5,CASTFDIQETQYF,TGTGCCAGCACTTTTGACATCCAAGAGACCCAGTACTTC
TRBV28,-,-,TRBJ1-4,CASSLLGGNEKLFF,TGTGCCAGCAGTTTATTGGGGGGGAATGAAAAACTGTTTTTT
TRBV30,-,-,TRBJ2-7,CAWSKPGTAHYEQYF,TGTGCCTGGAGCAAACCTGGGACTGCTCACTACGAGCAGTACTTC
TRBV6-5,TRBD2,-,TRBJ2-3,CALTSGGTDTQYF,TGTGCCCTCACTAGCGGGGGGACAGATACGCAGTATTTT
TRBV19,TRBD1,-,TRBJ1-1,CASSRRGLTEAFF,TGTGCCAGTAGTAGAAGGGGGCTGACTGAAGCTTTCTTT
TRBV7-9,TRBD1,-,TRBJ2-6,CASSSGQGFGANVLTF,TGTGCCAGCAGCTCGGGACAGGGTTTTGGGGCCAACGTCCTGACTTTC
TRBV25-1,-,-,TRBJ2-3,CASSGWGVATDTQYF,TGTGCCAGCAGTGGGTGGGGCGTAGCTACAGATACGCAGTATTTT
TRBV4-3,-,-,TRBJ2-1,CASSQQGPYNEQFF,TGCGCCAGCAGCCAACAGGGGCCGTACAATGAGCAGTTCTTC
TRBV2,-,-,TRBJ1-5,CASSDISGYSNQPQHF,TGTGCCAGCAGTGATATTTCGGGTTATAGCAATCAGCCCCAGCATTTT
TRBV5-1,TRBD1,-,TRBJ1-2,CASRQERGGPINYGYTF,TGCGCCAGCAGACAAGAGAGAGGGGGCCCTATCAACTATGGCTACACCTTC
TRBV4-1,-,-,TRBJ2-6,CASSQRTGAGSGANVLTF,TGCGCCAGCAGCCAAAGGACGGGAGCTGGCTCTGGGGCCAACGTCCTGACTTTC
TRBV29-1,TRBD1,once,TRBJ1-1,CSVPDRGTEAFF,TGCAGCGTCCCGGACAGGGGCACTGAAGCTTTCTTT
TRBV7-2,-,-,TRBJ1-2,CASSLGQNYGYTF,TGTGCCAGCAGCTTAGGACAGAACTATGGCTACACCTTC
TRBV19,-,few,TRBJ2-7,CASSITGLTYEQYF,TGTGCCAGTAGTATTACCGGTCTGACCTACGAGCAGTACTTC
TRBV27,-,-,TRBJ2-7,CASSYLRDISYEQYF,TGTGCCAGCAGTTACTTACGGGACATCTCCTACGAGCAGTACTTC
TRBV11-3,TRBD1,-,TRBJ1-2,CASSHRGNGYTF,TGTGCCAGCAGCCACAGGGGCAACGGCTACACCTTC
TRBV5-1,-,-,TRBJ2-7,CASNQITGSYEQYF,TGCGCCAGCAACCAAATCACAGGGTCCTACGAGCAGTACTTC
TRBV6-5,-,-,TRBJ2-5,CASSYSEWSKETQYF,TGTGCCAGCAGTTACTCGGAGTGGAGTAAAGAGACCCAGTACTTC
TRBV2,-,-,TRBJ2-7,CASSTGSYEQYF,TGTGCCAGCAGTACAGGCTCCTACGAGCAGTACTTC
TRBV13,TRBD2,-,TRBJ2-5,CASSPRVGGKETQYF,TGTGCCAGCAGCCCCAGGGTGGGGGGGAAAGAGACCCAGTACTTC
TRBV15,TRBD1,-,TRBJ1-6,CATSRAPGQRYSPLHF,TGTGCCACCAGCAGAGCACCGGGACAGCGATATTCACCCCTCCACTTT
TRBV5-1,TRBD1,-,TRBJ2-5,CASSFKGAVETQYF,TGCGCCAGCAGCTTCAAGGGGGCCGTGGAGACCCAGTACTTC
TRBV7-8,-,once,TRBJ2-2,CASSLPRGSSGELFF,TGTGCCAGCAGCCTCCCTCGGGGATCTTCCGGGGAGCTGTTTTTT
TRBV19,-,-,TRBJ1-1,CASSIGRGPPLNTEAFF,TGTGCCAGTAGTATAGGAAGGGGTCCGCCTCTAAACACTGAAGCTTTCTTT
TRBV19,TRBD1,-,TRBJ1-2,CASSRQGSYGYTF,TGTGCCAGTAGCCGACAGGGAAGCTATGGCTACACCTTC
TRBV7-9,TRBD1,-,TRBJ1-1,CASRDRYYGAFF,TGTGCCAGCCGGGACAGATACTACGGAGCTTTCTTT
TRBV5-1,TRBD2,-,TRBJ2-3,CASSLWGGSTDTQYF,TGCGCCAGCAGCTTGTGGGGGGGGAGCACAGATACGCAGTATTTT
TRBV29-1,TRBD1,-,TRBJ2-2,CSARQGPTGELFF,TGCAGCGCGAGACAGGGTCCCACCGGGGAGCTGTTTTTT
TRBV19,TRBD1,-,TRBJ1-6,CASAGQGWSPLHF,TGTGCCAGCGCGGGACAGGGTTGGTCACCCCTCCACTTT
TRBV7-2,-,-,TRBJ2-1,CASTRTSTAQSSYNEQFF,TGTGCCAGCACCCGCACTTCCACCGCCCAAAGCTCCTACAATGAGCAGTTCTTC
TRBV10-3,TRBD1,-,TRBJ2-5,CAISWDRGPETQYF,TGTGCCATCAGCTGGGACAGGGGGCCGGAGACCCAGTACTTC
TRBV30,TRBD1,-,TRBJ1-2,CAWRPGQGLYGYTF,TGTGCCTGGCGACCCGGACAGGGACTCTATGGCTACACCTTC
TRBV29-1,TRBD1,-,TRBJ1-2,CSVGLANGWGQDLYTF,TGCAGCGTTGGATTGGCCAACGGTTGGGGACAGGACCTCTACACCTTC
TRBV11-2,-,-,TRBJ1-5,CASSSEVSNSNQPQHF,TGTGCCAGCAGCTCAGAAGTTAGTAATAGCAATCAGCCCCAGCATTTT
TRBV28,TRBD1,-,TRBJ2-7,CASWDSNYEQYF,TGTGCCAGCTGGGACAGCAACTACGAGCAGTACTTC
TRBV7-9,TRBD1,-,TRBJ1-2,CASSTVRPTGRSGYTF,TGTGCCAGCAGCACCGTCCGGCCGACAGGGAGGAGTGGCTACACCTTC
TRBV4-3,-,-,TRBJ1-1,CASSQEFPGMNTEAFF,TGCGCCAGCAGCCAAGAATTTCCGGGGATGAACACTGAAGCTTTCTTT
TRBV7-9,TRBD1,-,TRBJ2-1,CASSFDRGESEQFF,TGTGCCAGCAGCTTCGACAGGGGGGAAAGTGAGCAGTTCTTC
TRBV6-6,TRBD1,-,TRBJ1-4,CASSTTGGSEKLFF,TGTGCCAGCAGTACAACAGGGGGCAGTGAAAAACTGTTTTTT
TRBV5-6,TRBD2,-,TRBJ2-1,CASSSGPGGEYNEQFF,TGTGCCAGCAGCTCCGGCCCGGGGGGAGAGTACAATGAGCAGTTCTTC